These 18 T cell receptor beta chains were sequenced from one sample in a study of T-cell reconstitution after alpha-beta-depleted transplantation in children. Unique molecular identifiers were incorporated into the prepared TCRbeta library. TCRdb re-called the PCR reads through MiXCR, storing one row per CDR3 protein. The sample has 490,000 or so distinct CDR3 sequences, roughly 10% seen once. The specimen comprised PBMCs, sampled before TCRalphabeta/CD19-depleted stem cell transplant. The receptors derive from a child aged 2-15 years with inherited bone marrow failure, due to receive a stem cell transplant.

This clonotype came up many times. This chain connects TRBV20-1 to TRBJ2-7; unclear D gene. There are 14 residues in the CDR3. Germline CDR1 is DFQATT and CDR2 is SNEGSKA (reference sequence). The ends were cut back, 1 base at V and 2 bases at J, with 12 bases in the middle. The CDR3 here is CSARGPDTPYEQYF. CDR3 bases: TGCAGTGCTAGAGGTCCCGATACCCCCTACGAGCAGTACTTC.

This clonotype was detected many times. The rearrangement links TRBV27 to TRBJ2-1; the D call may be TRBD1 or TRBD2 (6 bases each). CDR1 is MNHEY, CDR2 SMNVEV, per germline (reference sequence). V was pared by 1 base and J by 7 bases, with 14 bases between. The length of the CDR3 is 15 residues. Here the CDR3 reads CASSLLGGAGNEQFF. CDR3 coding DNA: TGTGCCAGCAGTTTATTGGGGGGCGCGGGGAATGAGCAGTTCTTC.

This clonotype was seen repeatedly, ten times or more. This chain connects TRBV5-1 to TRBJ2-2, with D possibly matching TRBD2 (6 bases). Germline V gene sequence: CDR1 SGHRS, CDR2 YFSETQ. The V and J ends lost 4 bases and 4 bases respectively, with 11 bases between them. The CDR3 consists of 14 residues. As DNA, the CDR3 is TGCGCCAGCAGCCGACTAGGTTCCACCGGGGAGCTGTTTTTT. This sequence encodes CASSRLGSTGELFF.

Remarks on this clonotype: A much bigger clone sits one base away, suggesting this may be a read error. The rearrangement links TRBV27 to TRBJ1-1; D is unresolved. CDR3 length: 13 amino acids. Per the germline V gene, CDR1 is MNHEY and CDR2 is SMNVEV (reference sequence). As DNA, the CDR3 is TGTGCCAGCAGCGAAACTATGAACACTGACGCTTTCTTT. Its translation: CASSETMNTDAFF.

The chain recombines TRBV12-3 or TRBV12-4 with TRBJ1-4; D gene uncertain. V was cut by 5 bases and J by 4 bases, with 11 bases left in between. This CDR3 contains 14 residues. CDR3 in DNA: TGTGCCAGCAGTGTCCGGGCCTTTAATGAAAAACTGTTTTTT. Translated: CASSVRAFNEKLFF.

This clonotype was counted many times. This chain connects TRBV19 to TRBJ2-2; D uncertain. CDR3 size: 14 residues. Trimming cost V 8 bases and J 0 bases, with 10 bases left between them. Germline CDR1 and CDR2: LNHDA and SQIVND (reference sequence). CDR3 in amino acids: CASRYRANTGELFF. The CDR3 coding sequence is TGTGCCAGTCGTTATAGGGCGAACACCGGGGAGCTGTTTTTT.

The CDR3 here is CASSSDVSGYSNQPQHF. CDR3 bases: TGTGCCAGCAGTTCTGATGTCTCAGGTTATAGCAATCAGCCCCAGCATTTT. V usage is TRBV12-3 or TRBV12-4 and J usage is TRBJ1-5, with D unclear. The CDR3 length is 17 residues. V lost 4 bases and J lost 0, with 16 bases in between.

This clonotype was counted at least ten times. This rearrangement joins TRBV11-2 to TRBJ2-7; D is unresolved. With 2 bases removed from V and 2 bases from J, the gap between germline ends came to 7 bases. The V gene's germline CDR1 is SGHAT and CDR2 FQNNGV. The CDR3 is made up of 13 amino acids. The CDR3 spells CASSLSRTYEQYF. For the CDR3, the DNA is TGTGCCAGCAGCTTATCGCGTACCTACGAGCAGTACTTC.

This clonotype was recorded at least ten times. The V call is TRBV5-1, the J call TRBJ2-1; TRBD2 might be the D (5 bases). V lost 4 bases, J lost 0 bases, and 20 bases lay in between. The CDR3 runs 18 residues. Germline-derived CDR1 and CDR2 are SGHRS and YFSETQ. The CDR3 loop reads CASSTQLGGPSSYNEQFF. CDR3 coding DNA: TGCGCCAGCAGCACCCAACTAGGCGGTCCGAGCTCCTACAATGAGCAGTTCTTC.

In this sample, this clonotype turned up many times. V is TRBV12-3 or TRBV12-4 and J is TRBJ2-2, with 10 bases fitting TRBD1. The CDR3 has 16 amino acids. Trimming cost V 2 bases and J 6 bases; bases outside gene matches: 6. CDR3 nucleotides: TGTGCCAGCAGTTTACGGGGACAGGGGAAGGCCGGGGAGCTGTTTTTT. It is translated as CASSLRGQGKAGELFF.

V gene TRBV20-1 combines with J gene TRBJ1-1; the D is unclear. This CDR3 has 13 residues. The V end lost 3 bases, the J end lost 1 base, and 9 bases lay between the germline ends. Germline CDR1 and CDR2: DFQATT and SNEGSKA (reference sequence). Written as DNA, the CDR3 is TGCAGTGCTAGGAAAGGGTGGAACACTGAAGCTTTCTTT. Its translation: CSARKGWNTEAFF.

This clonotype was counted at least ten times. V is TRBV10-3 and J is TRBJ1-5; maybe TRBD1 (5 bases). From germline, CDR1 is ENHRY and CDR2 SYGVKD. Trimming took 10 bases from V and 5 from J, leaving 12 bases between them. This CDR3 has 12 residues. In DNA form, the CDR3 reads TGTGCCACCGCGGAAGGGGATCAGCCCCAGCATTTT. It codes for CATAEGDQPQHF.

This clonotype was seen repeatedly, ten times or more. This chain links TRBV10-3 with TRBJ2-7; 8 nucleotides align to TRBD2. Germline-derived CDR1 and CDR2 are ENHRY and SYGVKD. J was trimmed by 2 bases and V by 10 bases; bases with no gene match: 10. This CDR3 has 14 amino acids. The DNA for the CDR3 is TGTGCCACCAACCCACTAGCGGAGGCCTACGAGCAGTACTTC. Its translation is CATNPLAEAYEQYF.

This chain joins TRBV19 and TRBJ2-3; the match to TRBD2 covers 8 bases. V gave up 3 bases and J gave up 1 base; unmatched junction bases: 9. The CDR3 is 17 amino acids. Germline V gene lookup returns CDR1 LNHDA and CDR2 SQIVND (reference sequence). The CDR3 region has the DNA TGTGCCAGTAGTATGGGTCCCACTAGCGGCCGCACAGATACGCAGTATTTT. This codes for CASSMGPTSGRTDTQYF. Using reference TRBV19 and TRBJ2-3 for the parts outside the CDR3, the full variable domain is DGGITQSPKYLFRKEGQNVTLSCEQNLNHDAMYWYRQDPGQGLRLIYYSQIVNDFQKGDIAEGYSVSREKKESFPLTVTSAQKNPTAFYLCASSMGPTSGRTDTQYFGPGTRLTVL.

The V gene is TRBV11-3, the J gene TRBJ2-1; 15 nucleotides align to TRBD2. The CDR3 runs 16 residues. V lost 2 bases to trimming and J lost 6 bases; unmatched junction nucleotides: 2. Germline V gene lookup returns CDR1 SGHNT and CDR2 YENEEA. The CDR3 region is CASSLTGLAGGNEQFF. The DNA for the CDR3 is TGTGCCAGCAGCTTAACGGGACTAGCGGGAGGCAATGAGCAGTTCTTC.

This clonotype was recorded at least ten times. The chain links TRBV12-3 or TRBV12-4 to TRBJ1-5, with D perhaps matching TRBD1 (6 bases). Trimming removed 3 bases from V and 3 bases from J, with 15 bases in between. This CDR3 has 16 residues. The CDR3 region is CASSFQTGTINQPQHF. The CDR3 DNA sequence: TGTGCCAGCAGTTTCCAAACCGGGACAATCAATCAGCCCCAGCATTTT.

At least ten counts were recorded for this clonotype. The V gene is TRBV3-1, the J gene TRBJ2-2; 10 bases agree with TRBD2. The V and J ends lost 1 base and 7 bases, in that order; junction bases with no gene match: 6. The CDR3 length is 16 residues. CDR1 and CDR2 from the germline V gene are LGHDT and YNNKEL (reference sequence). The CDR3 loop is CASSQALAGSGGELFF. The CDR3 DNA reads TGTGCCAGCAGCCAAGCACTAGCGGGATCAGGCGGGGAGCTGTTTTTT.

This clonotype was counted ten times or more. The J gene is TRBJ2-1, the V gene TRBV7-8, with no clear D. Germline-derived CDR1 and CDR2 are SGHVS and FQNEAQ. Between the trimmed V and J ends, which lost 3 bases and 12 bases, there was a span of 12 bases. This CDR3 has 12 amino acids. The CDR3 spells CASSLVAERQFF. The DNA of the CDR3 is TGTGCCAGCAGCTTGGTGGCGGAAAGGCAGTTCTTC.